These 8 T cell receptor beta chains share one sample of origin, sequenced in a study of vaccination and CD4 T cells after COVID-19. Treatment indicated: roughly 10-day PBMC culture with coronavirus spike peptide pools or control peptides (ViraFEST assay). Before the COVID-19 pandemic (2011-2018), CD4+ T cells were obtained from the unexposed donor. For these TCRs, the target antigens are not known. Sequence data for DNA of cultured CD4+ T cells were generated by the Oncomine TCR Beta short-read assay. Investigators isolated genomic DNA from cultured CD4+ T cells. TCRdb itself ran the PCR reads through MiXCR, one entry per CDR3 protein. In the table there are around 10,000 distinct CDR3 sequences, 25% to 30% of which are singletons. Sequencing was performed on CD4+ T cells from blood, cultured in vitro. The receptors stem from a human donor in good health.

The chain links TRBV21-1 to TRBJ1-6; the table's D call, TRBD1, was not checked against the DNA. TRBV21-1 is marked as a pseudogene. This CDR3 region has 16 residues. The CDR3 loop reads CASSNQGAESSSPLHF. The CDR3 nucleotides read TGTGCCAGCAGCAATCAGGGGGCAGAGAGTAGTTCACCCCTCCACTTT.

Comment on this clonotype: Germline and junction disagree at one end, which may indicate a read error. The CDR3 here is CASSLGWAENAEAFF. CDR3 nucleotide sequence: TGCGCCAGCAGCTTGGGGTGGGCGGAGAACGCTGAAGCTTTCTTT. The chain carries TRBV5-1 and TRBJ1-1; the D is unclear. Germline V lookup: CDR1 SGHRS, CDR2 YFSETQ. The CDR3 is made up of 15 amino acids.

This chain links TRBV24-1 with TRBJ2-1, with TRBD1 matching over 8 bases. This CDR3 has 17 residues. With V trimmed by 1 base and J by 8 bases, 12 bases remained unmatched. The V gene's germline CDR1 is KGHDR and CDR2 SFDVKD. The CDR3 nucleotides read TGTGCCACCAGTGATTTAAGCGGACAGGGATCCTTGGATGAGCAGTTCTTC. Its protein is CATSDLSGQGSLDEQFF.

J is TRBJ2-7 and V is TRBV27, with D perhaps TRBD1 (6 bases). The CDR3 is 15 residues long. Germline-derived CDR1 and CDR2 are MNHEY and SMNVEV (reference sequence). The V gene lost 8 bases and the J gene lost 3 bases, with 20 bases spanning the gap. The CDR3 loop is CASSNSGTYNYEQYF. CDR3 nucleotides: TGTGCCAGCTCAAACTCCGGGACATATAACTACGAGCAGTACTTC.

This clonotype was detected only a few times. The chain joins TRBV2 to TRBJ2-7, with 9 bases that match TRBD1. The germline V gene encodes CDR1 SNHLY and CDR2 FYNNEI. Trimming took 5 bases from V and 6 from J; bases not matched to a gene: 11. The CDR3 is 15 residues long. The CDR3 bases are TGTGCCAGCAGTAGGATGGGACAGGGCCGACCCGAGCAGTACTTC. This gives the protein CASSRMGQGRPEQYF. Based on the CDR3 plus reference TRBV2 and TRBJ2-7, the full variable domain is EPEVTQTPSHQVTQMGQEVILRCVPISNHLYFYWYRQILGQKVEFLVSFYNNEISEKSEIFDDQFSVERPDGSNFTLKIRSTKLEDSAMYFCASSRMGQGRPEQYFGPGTRLTVT.

This clonotype has more than one count but fewer than ten. This chain connects TRBV6-1 to TRBJ2-7, with TRBD1 identical over 7 bases. The CDR3 consists of 14 residues. The trim removed 6 bases at V and 2 bases at J, leaving 7 bases unmatched. Germline loops: CDR1 MNHNS, CDR2 SASEGT. The CDR3 DNA reads TGTGCCAGCAGCCCCCCGGGACAGCCCTACGAGCAGTACTTC. This codes for CASSPPGQPYEQYF.

This clonotype has just a few counts. The chain recombines TRBV6-1 with TRBJ2-3; D uncertain. This CDR3 contains 11 residues. CDR1 is MNHNS and CDR2 is SASEGT in the germline V gene. The germline V and J ends were trimmed by 6 bases and 6 bases, with 7 bases remaining between them. CDR3 sequence reads: CASSPLDTQYF. CDR3 nucleotide sequence: TGTGCCAGCAGCCCCTTGGATACGCAGTATTTT.

This clonotype was counted only a few times. This chain uses TRBV29-1 with TRBJ2-3; the D gene is possibly TRBD2 (6 bases). CDR1 and CDR2 (germline): SQVTM, ANQGSEA. This CDR3 has 14 amino acids. The ends were cut back, 3 bases at V and 0 bases at J, with 10 bases in the middle. CDR3: CSVDSGPSTDTQYF. The CDR3 DNA reads TGCAGCGTTGATAGCGGTCCTAGCACAGATACGCAGTATTTT.